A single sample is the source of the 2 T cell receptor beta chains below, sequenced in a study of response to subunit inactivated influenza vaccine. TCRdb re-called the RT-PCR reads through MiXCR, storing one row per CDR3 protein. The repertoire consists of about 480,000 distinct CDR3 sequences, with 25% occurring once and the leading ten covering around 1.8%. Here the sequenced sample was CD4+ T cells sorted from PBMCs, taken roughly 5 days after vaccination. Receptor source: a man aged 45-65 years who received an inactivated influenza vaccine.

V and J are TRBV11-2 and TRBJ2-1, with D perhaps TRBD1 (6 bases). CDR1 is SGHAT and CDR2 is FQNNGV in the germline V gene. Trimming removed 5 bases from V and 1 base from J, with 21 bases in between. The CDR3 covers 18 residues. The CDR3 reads CASSTRSYRVLSYNEQFF. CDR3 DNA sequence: TGTGCCAGCAGCACGAGATCCTACAGGGTACTATCCTACAATGAGCAGTTCTTC.

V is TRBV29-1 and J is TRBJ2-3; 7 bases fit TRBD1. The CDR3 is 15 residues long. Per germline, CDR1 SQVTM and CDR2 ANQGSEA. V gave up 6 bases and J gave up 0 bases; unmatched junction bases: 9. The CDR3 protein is CSVAKPGQSTDTQYF. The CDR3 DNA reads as TGCAGCGTCGCTAAACCGGGACAGAGCACAGATACGCAGTATTTT.